This entry lists 22 T cell receptor beta chains sequenced from one sample in a study of early T cells in non-severe SARS-CoV-2 infection. Using its own MiXCR run on the 5' RACE reads, TCRdb lists one record per CDR3 protein. The profile shows over 55,000 distinct CDR3 sequences, almost 9.5% of them singletons. Sequences were obtained from whole blood. These receptors were obtained from an adult who was a healthcare worker with PCR-confirmed SARS-CoV-2 infection or an uninfected control (not recorded which).

This chain links TRBV9 with TRBJ2-5; D is perhaps TRBD1 or TRBD2 (6 bases each). Per germline, CDR1 SGDLS and CDR2 YYNGEE. The V gene lost 0 bases and the J gene lost 3 bases, with 12 bases spanning the gap. This CDR3 has 15 amino acids. The CDR3 nucleotides read TGTGCCAGCAGCGTAGGCCCAGGGGAGGAAGAGACCCAGTACTTC. As protein: CASSVGPGEEETQYF.

In its sample, this clonotype was seen a few times. The V gene is TRBV7-9, the J gene TRBJ2-7; TRBD1 is a possible D gene (5 bases). The CDR3 extends over 14 amino acids. The germline V and J ends were trimmed by 5 bases and 3 bases, with 14 bases remaining between them. Germline V gives CDR1 SEHNR, CDR2 FQNEAQ (reference sequence). For the CDR3, the DNA is TGTGCCAGCAGCGAAAGACAGATACTCTACGAGCAGTACGTC. This gives the protein CASSERQILYEQYV.

The sample holds many counts of this clonotype. The chain combines TRBV6-6 with TRBJ1-6; TRBD1 matches at 7 bases. The CDR3 runs to 16 residues. The junction had 5 bases not matched to a gene; V was cut back by 1 base and J by 5 bases. Germline CDR1 MNHNY, CDR2 SVGAGI (reference sequence). Here the CDR3 reads CASSYLEGANNSPLHF. For the CDR3, the DNA is TGTGCCAGCAGTTACTTAGAGGGGGCTAATAATTCACCCCTCCACTTT.

The chain uses TRBV5-1 and TRBJ1-2, with TRBD1 matching 8 bases. The germline CDR1 and CDR2 sequences are SGHRS and YFSETQ. This CDR3 has 12 amino acids. Trimming took 3 bases from V and 8 from J; bases not matched to a gene: 3. The CDR3 coding sequence is TGCGCCAGCAGCTCAGGGGGCGGCGGCTACACCTTC. This sequence encodes CASSSGGGGYTF.

This clonotype occurred a few times. For the CDR3, the DNA is TGTGCCAGCAGCGCCGAGACAGGGATGAATTCACCCCTCCACTTT. This codes for CASSAETGMNSPLHF. The chain has TRBV9 and TRBJ1-6; 7 nucleotides align to TRBD1. The germline gives CDR1 SGDLS, CDR2 YYNGEE. After removal of 3 bases from V and 7 bases from J, the junction contained 7 bases not matched to a gene. The CDR3 is 15 residues long.

This clonotype was observed a handful of times. V gene TRBV29-1 combines with J gene TRBJ1-4; D uncertain. This CDR3 has 13 amino acids. Trimming pared 2 bases from V and 6 bases from J, leaving 10 bases between. The V gene's germline CDR1 is SQVTM and CDR2 ANQGSEA. The CDR3, as DNA: TGCAGCGTTGAAAGTGGTATCGATGAAAAACTGTTTTTT. This translates into CSVESGIDEKLFF. The full variable domain, in which reference TRBV29-1 and TRBJ1-4 provide the parts outside the CDR3, is SAVISQKPSRDICQRGTSLTIQCQVDSQVTMMFWYRQQPGQSLTLIATANQGSEATYESGFVIDKFPISRPNLTFSTLTVSNMSPEDSSIYLCSVESGIDEKLFFGSGTQLSVL.

This clonotype was counted at least ten times. The gene calls are TRBV12-5 and TRBJ2-1; the match to TRBD2 covers 10 bases. Trimming removed 0 bases from V and 8 bases from J; junction bases left unmatched: 7. Germline V gives CDR1 LGHNT, CDR2 FRNRAP. The CDR3 is made up of 16 amino acids. CDR3 in amino acids: CASGLVVASGGYEQFF. CDR3 nucleotides: TGTGCTAGTGGTTTGGTAGTGGCTAGCGGGGGCTATGAGCAGTTCTTC.

The sample holds many counts of this clonotype. The rearrangement joins TRBV11-3 to TRBJ2-2; D unclear. V was shortened by 3 bases and J by 6 bases, with 8 bases between the two germline ends. Germline CDR1 SGHNT, CDR2 YENEEA. The CDR3 consists of 13 residues. The CDR3 sequence is CASSFLRSGELFF. The DNA of the CDR3 is TGTGCCAGCAGCTTTCTCAGGTCCGGGGAGCTGTTTTTT.

This clonotype was detected a few times. The rearrangement uses TRBV18 and TRBJ2-3, with D unclear. With 0 bases removed from V and 3 bases from J, the gap between germline ends came to 16 bases. Germline V lookup: CDR1 KGHSH, CDR2 LQKENI. This CDR3 comprises 17 residues. The CDR3 DNA reads TGTGCCAGCTCACCACCGAAGGGTAACGTTGGGACAGATACGCAGTATTTT. Protein: CASSPPKGNVGTDTQYF.

This sequence joins TRBV9 and TRBJ1-1, with a tentative D call TRBD1 (6 bases). The CDR3 extends over 16 amino acids. Germline CDR1 is SGDLS and CDR2 is YYNGEE. The V gene lost 0 bases and the J gene lost 1 base, with 13 bases spanning the gap. CDR3 DNA sequence: TGTGCCAGCAGCGTAGCGGGCAGGGGAGGGAACACTGAAGCTTTCTTT. This codes for CASSVAGRGGNTEAFF.

This clonotype has more than one count but fewer than ten. The rearrangement links TRBV6-2 or TRBV6-3 to TRBJ2-7, with D perhaps matching TRBD2 (5 bases). The ends were cut back, 6 bases at V and 0 bases at J, with 9 bases in the middle. The CDR3 is 13 residues long. CDR1 is MNHEY and CDR2 is SVGEGT in the germline V gene. As DNA, the CDR3 is TGTGCCAGCAGCGGACGGGGCTCCTACGAGCAGTACGTC. Residues: CASSGRGSYEQYV.

This clonotype came up many times. This chain connects TRBV27 to TRBJ2-4, with 8 bases that match TRBD1. The junction had 6 bases not matched to a gene; V was cut back by 6 bases and J by 5 bases. The CDR3 runs to 14 residues. Germline CDR1 MNHEY, CDR2 SMNVEV (reference sequence). The CDR3 bases are TGTGCCAGCAGCCCCGGACAGGGTGAAAACATTCAGTACTTC. Translation gives CASSPGQGENIQYF.

The rearrangement uses TRBV5-6 and TRBJ2-6; unclear D gene. V lost 0 bases to trimming and J lost 0 bases, with 13 bases between them. Germline CDR1 and CDR2: SGHDT and YYEEEE. The CDR3 sequence is 18 residues long. The CDR3 region is CASSLATTYPSGANVLTF. The CDR3 nucleotides are TGTGCCAGCAGCTTGGCTACAACATACCCCTCTGGGGCCAACGTCCTGACTTTC.

The chain employs TRBV20-1 and TRBJ2-3; TRBD2 is a possible D gene (5 bases). With 5 bases removed from V and 6 bases from J, the gap between germline ends came to 12 bases. The CDR3 contains 12 residues. CDR1 is DFQATT and CDR2 is SNEGSKA in the germline V gene (reference sequence). The CDR3 is CSAPLVADTQYF. The DNA for the CDR3 is TGCAGTGCTCCACTAGTGGCCGATACGCAGTATTTT.

At least ten counts were recorded for this clonotype. The chain couples TRBV6-2 or TRBV6-3 to TRBJ1-5, with D unresolved. Looked up from germline, CDR1 is MNHEY and CDR2 is SVGEGT. Trimming removed 4 bases from V and 4 bases from J, with 11 bases in between. There are 14 residues in the CDR3. The DNA for the CDR3 is TGTGCCAGCAGTTTCTCCCCGAGGAATCAGCCCCAGCATTTT. It yields the protein CASSFSPRNQPQHF.

The V call is TRBV4-2, the J call TRBJ2-2; no clear D gene. In germline, CDR1 is LGHNA, CDR2 YNFKEQ. This CDR3 comprises 12 residues. With 4 bases removed from V and 5 bases from J, the gap between germline ends came to 5 bases. CDR3 sequence reads: CASSRTTGELFF. The CDR3 DNA reads TGTGCCAGCAGCCGAACTACCGGGGAGCTGTTTTTT.

In DNA form, the CDR3 reads TGTGCCAGCAGTGAAGTTCGGGATTCACCCCTCCACTTT. Amino acids: CASSEVRDSPLHF. J is TRBJ1-6 and V is TRBV25-1; D is unresolved. V lost 2 bases and J 8 bases, leaving 7 bases between the germline ends. There are 13 residues in the CDR3. Germline CDR1 and CDR2: MGHDK and SYGVNS.

There are a few counts of this clonotype. The chain recombines TRBV9 with TRBJ1-1; unclear D gene. The CDR3 totals 13 residues. Germline CDR1 and CDR2: SGDLS and YYNGEE. V was trimmed by 4 bases and J by 5 bases, leaving 12 bases between them. The CDR3 sequence is CASSPRLGTEAFF. In DNA, the CDR3 is TGTGCCAGCAGCCCCAGACTTGGGACTGAAGCTTTCTTT.

Regarding this clonotype: The junction and the germline gene differ at one end; a read error may be behind it. In DNA form, the CDR3 reads TGTGCCAGCAGTCCGGGACTAGCGGGGGCAGATACGCTGTATTTT. Translation gives CASSPGLAGADTLYF. This sequence joins TRBV3-1 and TRBJ2-3, with TRBD2 matching 14 bases. In germline, CDR1 is LGHDT, CDR2 YNNKEL (reference sequence). The CDR3 is 15 amino acids.

The rearrangement uses TRBV6-5 and TRBJ2-7; D is ambiguous. V was trimmed by 6 bases and J by 0 bases, leaving 9 bases between them. Germline CDR1 MNHEY, CDR2 SVGAGI. CDR3 length: 13 amino acids. This CDR3 reads CASRPGSSYEQYV. CDR3 DNA: TGTGCCAGCAGACCGGGCAGCTCCTACGAGCAGTACGTC.

The V call is TRBV7-8, the J call TRBJ2-4, with TRBD1 identical over 10 bases. The CDR3 sequence is 14 residues long. The J segment lost 7 bases and the V segment lost 5 bases, leaving 5 bases of the junction unmatched. The germline gives CDR1 SGHVS, CDR2 FQNEAQ. The CDR3 here is CASSPGTGENIQYF. The CDR3 nucleotides are TGTGCCAGCAGCCCCGGGACAGGGGAGAACATTCAGTACTTC.

This clonotype was counted a few times. This sequence joins TRBV12-3 or TRBV12-4 and TRBJ1-2; D unclear. The CDR3 covers 13 residues. V lost 2 bases, J lost 8 bases, and 12 bases lay in between. CDR3 residues: CASSLRTLGGYTF. The CDR3 region has the DNA TGTGCCAGCAGTTTACGGACCCTCGGAGGCTACACCTTC.